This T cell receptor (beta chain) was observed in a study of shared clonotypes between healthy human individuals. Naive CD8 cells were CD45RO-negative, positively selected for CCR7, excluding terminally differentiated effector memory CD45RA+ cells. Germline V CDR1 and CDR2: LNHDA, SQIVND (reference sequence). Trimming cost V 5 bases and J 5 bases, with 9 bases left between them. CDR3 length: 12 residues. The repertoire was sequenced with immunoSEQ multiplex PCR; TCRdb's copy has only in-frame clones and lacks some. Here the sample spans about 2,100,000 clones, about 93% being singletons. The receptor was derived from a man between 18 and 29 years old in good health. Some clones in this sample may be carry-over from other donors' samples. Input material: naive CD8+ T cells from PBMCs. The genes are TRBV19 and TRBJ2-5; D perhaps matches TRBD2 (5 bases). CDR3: CASSFGVETQYF. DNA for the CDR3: TGTGCCAGTAGTTTCGGGGTCGAGACCCAGTACTTC.